Listed below are T cell receptor beta chains from one sample, sequenced in a study of T cell changes during pregnancy in multiple sclerosis. TCRdb's copy holds only in-frame clones and misses some; the assay was immunoSEQ multiplex PCR. The sample has around 130,000 clones, around 93% seen once. The sample was peripheral blood, taken before pregnancy. Receptor source: a female donor with multiple sclerosis, enrolled in a pregnancy study. Both conserved end residues are part of each CDR3. The order of the fields is CDR3 length, J gene, V gene, D gene, CDR3 protein, CDR3 DNA. A D gene is named only where the DNA matches it firmly.

cdr3_length: 14; j_call: TRBJ1-5; v_call: TRBV28; d_call: -; cdr3_aa: CASSFDSGYQPQHF; cdr3_nt: TGTGCCAGCAGTTTTGACTCAGGGTATCAGCCCCAGCATTTT
cdr3_length: 15; j_call: TRBJ2-7; v_call: TRBV7-6; d_call: -; cdr3_aa: CASSPRLEVGYEQYF; cdr3_nt: TGTGCCAGCAGCCCCAGACTAGAGGTAGGCTACGAGCAGTACTTC
cdr3_length: 13; j_call: TRBJ2-7; v_call: TRBV7-6; d_call: TRBD1; cdr3_aa: CASSSGTGNEQYF; cdr3_nt: TGTGCCAGCAGCTCAGGGACAGGGAACGAGCAGTACTTC
cdr3_length: 15; j_call: TRBJ1-4; v_call: TRBV11-2; d_call: -; cdr3_aa: CASSRNSGGGEKLFF; cdr3_nt: TGTGCCAGCAGTCGGAATAGTGGGGGAGGTGAAAAACTGTTTTTT
cdr3_length: 16; j_call: TRBJ1-5; v_call: TRBV7-2; d_call: -; cdr3_aa: CASSPPGTFSNQPQHF; cdr3_nt: TGTGCCAGCAGCCCCCCCGGGACATTTAGCAATCAGCCCCAGCATTTT
cdr3_length: 13; j_call: TRBJ2-5; v_call: TRBV7-3; d_call: TRBD2; cdr3_aa: CASSRGLAETQYF; cdr3_nt: TGTGCCAGCAGTCGTGGACTAGCCGAGACCCAGTACTTC
cdr3_length: 12; j_call: TRBJ1-2; v_call: TRBV28; d_call: -; cdr3_aa: CASSFGAGGYTF; cdr3_nt: TGTGCCAGCAGTTTTGGGGCAGGCGGCTACACCTTC
cdr3_length: 13; j_call: TRBJ1-2; v_call: TRBV12-5; d_call: -; cdr3_aa: CASARDTVHGYTF; cdr3_nt: TGTGCTAGTGCCCGGGACACCGTACATGGCTACACCTTC
cdr3_length: 19; j_call: TRBJ2-3; v_call: TRBV19; d_call: TRBD2; cdr3_aa: CASSTRGSGGGLGTDTQYF; cdr3_nt: TGTGCCAGTAGTACCCGCGGTAGCGGGGGGGGTCTAGGCACAGATACGCAGTATTTT
cdr3_length: 13; j_call: TRBJ1-2; v_call: TRBV2; d_call: TRBD1; cdr3_aa: CASQETGDEGYTF; cdr3_nt: TGTGCCAGTCAGGAGACAGGGGACGAAGGCTACACCTTC
cdr3_length: 14; j_call: TRBJ1-2; v_call: TRBV13; d_call: -; cdr3_aa: CASSFPTVHDGYTF; cdr3_nt: TGTGCCAGCAGCTTCCCTACGGTTCATGATGGCTACACCTTC
cdr3_length: 12; j_call: TRBJ2-7; v_call: TRBV11-2; d_call: -; cdr3_aa: CASSAISYEQYF; cdr3_nt: TGTGCCAGCAGCGCGATCTCCTACGAGCAGTACTTC
cdr3_length: 14; j_call: TRBJ1-1; v_call: TRBV11-2; d_call: -; cdr3_aa: CASSLDLAVSRAFF; cdr3_nt: TGTGCCAGCAGCTTAGATTTGGCAGTCTCTAGGGCTTTCTTT
cdr3_length: 19; j_call: TRBJ2-4; v_call: TRBV7-2; d_call: TRBD2; cdr3_aa: CASSRSGLAGDSPKNIQYF; cdr3_nt: TGTGCCAGCAGCCGTTCGGGACTAGCGGGGGATTCGCCTAAAAACATTCAGTACTTC
cdr3_length: 14; j_call: TRBJ2-3; v_call: TRBV30; d_call: TRBD2; cdr3_aa: CAWTGSGDTDTQYF; cdr3_nt: TGTGCCTGGACGGGGAGCGGGGATACAGATACGCAGTATTTT